Listed below are T cell receptor beta chains from one sample, sequenced in a study of T cell responses to AZD1222 COVID-19 vaccine. Assay: immunoSEQ multiplex PCR; the TCRdb copy retains only in-frame clones and omits some. The sample yields around 78,000 clones, 90% seen once. Sequencing was performed on peripheral blood, taken on day 0 of AZD1222 vaccination. These receptors originate from an adult in good health. CDR3s include the opening cysteine and the closing phenylalanine or tryptophan. A D gene is named only where the DNA matches it firmly.

V gene: TRBV7-8
J gene: TRBJ2-7
D gene: TRBD1
CDR3 protein: CASREGTASYEQYF
CDR3 DNA: TGTGCCAGCAGGGAAGGGACAGCCTCCTACGAGCAGTACTTC

V gene: TRBV6-2/TRBV6-3
J gene: TRBJ2-3
D gene: TRBD2
CDR3 protein: CASSYHARLAGVRDTQYF
CDR3 DNA: TGTGCCAGCAGTTACCACGCCAGACTAGCGGGAGTACGGGATACGCAGTATTTT

V gene: TRBV7-3
J gene: TRBJ2-6
D gene: -
CDR3 protein: CASSFSRSGANVLTF
CDR3 DNA: TGTGCCAGCAGCTTCTCCCGCTCTGGGGCCAACGTCCTGACTTTC

V gene: TRBV18
J gene: TRBJ2-2
D gene: -
CDR3 protein: CASSPPTSPGELFF
CDR3 DNA: TGTGCCAGCTCACCCCCGACTAGTCCCGGGGAGCTGTTTTTT

V gene: TRBV4-1
J gene: TRBJ1-2
D gene: TRBD1
CDR3 protein: CASSQVGTGFNYGYTF
CDR3 DNA: TGCGCCAGCAGCCAGGTCGGGACAGGGTTTAACTATGGCTACACCTTC

V gene: TRBV12-3/TRBV12-4
J gene: TRBJ1-1
D gene: -
CDR3 protein: CASKNLGVAEAFF
CDR3 DNA: TGTGCCAGCAAAAATTTGGGGGTGGCTGAAGCTTTCTTT

V gene: TRBV6-6
J gene: TRBJ2-2
D gene: TRBD2
CDR3 protein: CASSPGTSGRSNTGELFF
CDR3 DNA: TGTGCCAGCAGTCCCGGGACTAGCGGGAGGTCGAACACCGGGGAGCTGTTTTTT

V gene: TRBV3-1/TRBV3-2
J gene: TRBJ2-3
D gene: -
CDR3 protein: CASSLLAGDTQYF
CDR3 DNA: TGTGCCAGCAGCCTGTTGGCGGGGGATACGCAGTATTTT

V gene: TRBV11-3
J gene: TRBJ2-1
D gene: -
CDR3 protein: CASSLEALVAVF
CDR3 DNA: TGTGCCAGCAGCTTAGAGGCACTTGTGGCGGTCTTC

V gene: TRBV6-5
J gene: TRBJ1-3
D gene: -
CDR3 protein: CASSYGGATSGNTIYF
CDR3 DNA: TGTGCCAGCAGTTACGGGGGGGCAACCTCTGGAAACACCATATATTTT

V gene: TRBV3-1/TRBV3-2
J gene: TRBJ2-1
D gene: TRBD2
CDR3 protein: CASSQGLAGGNEQFF
CDR3 DNA: TGTGCCAGCAGCCAGGGACTAGCGGGAGGCAATGAGCAGTTCTTC

V gene: TRBV10-3
J gene: TRBJ1-1
D gene: -
CDR3 protein: CAISREVGTEAFF
CDR3 DNA: TGTGCCATCAGTAGGGAGGTTGGCACTGAAGCTTTCTTT